This T cell receptor (beta chain) is from a study of blood T cell repertoires in COVID-19. Background on the study: COVID-19 samples collected from the United States, Italy and Spain covered acute and convalescent phases. The analysed material was cDNA or gDNA that came from T cells, B-cell-depleted T cells, or PBMCs.

V dropped 3 bases and J dropped 2; count of bases not matched to a gene: 6. Germline loops: CDR1 LNHDA, CDR2 SQIVND (reference sequence). CDR3 length: 15 amino acids. In the source study's methods: Estimates of nucleated cell counts were drawn from the amplification of reference gene primers. Clones were sequenced by immunoSEQ multiplex PCR, and TCRdb holds only the in-frame ones, with some missing. From that table come the V and J calls and clone size; the DNA was used to work out D and trimming. The table shows some 110,000 clones, with 85% to 90% occurring only once. The chain links TRBV19 to TRBJ1-2; 7 bases align to TRBD1. The receptor comes from a human donor in a cohort sampled during active COVID-19. Sequenced material: peripheral blood. The CDR3 here is CASSIKGAYNYGYTF. The CDR3, as DNA: TGTGCCAGTAGTATCAAGGGGGCGTACAACTATGGCTACACCTTC.